These 7 T cell receptor beta chains share one sample of origin, sequenced in a study of identical twins. In TCRdb, the 5' RACE reads were re-called with MiXCR into one record per CDR3 protein. The data show over 500,000 distinct CDR3 sequences, with roughly a fifth seen just once and 0.91% held by the top ten. These data were also filed under a second study, of T cells expressing NK-cell markers.

The sample comprised CD4+ T cells sorted from blood. These receptors all come from a woman under 30 in good health.

J is TRBJ1-3 and V is TRBV18; D is uncertain. CDR1 KGHSH and CDR2 LQKENI come from the germline V gene. The V and J ends lost 2 bases and 6 bases respectively, with 5 bases between them. The CDR3 is 12 residues long. CDR3 residues: CASSPEANTIYF. The CDR3 nucleotides are TGTGCCAGCTCACCAGAGGCAAACACCATATATTTT.

The rearrangement links TRBV7-8 to TRBJ2-1, with D perhaps matching TRBD1 (6 bases). The CDR3 is made up of 17 amino acids. V shed 2 bases and J shed 7 bases, with 21 bases lying between them. Germline CDR1 and CDR2: SGHVS and FQNEAQ. CDR3 bases: TGTGCCAGCAGCTTAATTCTGGGACACAACCTTCGAAATGAGCAGTTCTTC. As protein: CASSLILGHNLRNEQFF.

Only a few counts were recorded for this clonotype. CDR3 residues: CASSERPSWQETQYF. Here the CDR3 DNA reads TGTGCCAGCAGTGAAAGGCCGAGTTGGCAAGAGACCCAGTACTTC. The V gene is TRBV2, the J gene TRBJ2-5; D call uncertain. Trimming removed 2 bases at V and 2 bases at J, with 12 bases between. The germline V gene has CDR1 SNHLY and CDR2 FYNNEI. This CDR3 contains 15 residues.

The chain couples TRBV20-1 to TRBJ2-3; TRBD1 or TRBD2 may be the D gene (6 bases each). V shed 5 bases and J shed 1 base, with 10 bases lying between them. The germline V gene has CDR1 DFQATT and CDR2 SNEGSKA (reference sequence). The length of the CDR3 is 13 residues. CDR3 DNA: TGCAGTGCTGGGGGGCGGGGCACAGATACGCAGTATTTT. It translates to CSAGGRGTDTQYF.

There are many counts of this clonotype. This chain uses TRBV5-1 with TRBJ1-4; D is uncertain. The ends were cut back, 1 base at V and 3 bases at J, with 10 bases in the middle. Germline V CDR1 and CDR2: SGHRS, YFSETQ. The CDR3 is 15 residues long. The CDR3 bases are TGCGCCAGCAGCTTGCTGGGAGGACCTAATGAAAAACTGTTTTTT. It is translated as CASSLLGGPNEKLFF. The full variable domain, completed using reference TRBV5-1 and TRBJ1-4, is KAGVTQTPRYLIKTRGQQVTLSCSPISGHRSVSWYQQTPGQGLQFLFEYFSETQRNKGNFPGRFSGRQFSNSRSEMNVSTLELGDSALYLCASSLLGGPNEKLFFGSGTQLSVL.

This chain uses TRBV12-3 or TRBV12-4 with TRBJ1-2; D gene unclear. This CDR3 comprises 15 residues. V dropped 5 bases and J dropped 1 base, with 14 bases sitting between them. CDR3 loop: CASSPDPGGNYGYTF. CDR3 bases: TGTGCCAGCAGTCCTGACCCTGGAGGTAACTATGGCTACACCTTC.

The chain combines TRBV5-4 with TRBJ2-3; D gene uncertain. Germline-derived CDR1 and CDR2 are SGHNT and YYREEE (reference sequence). CDR3 length equals 15 residues. Trimming shortened V by 4 bases and J by 1 base, and 13 bases separated the two germline ends. The CDR3 sequence: CASSVRVSGTDTQYF. The CDR3 DNA reads as TGTGCCAGCAGCGTCCGAGTTTCGGGCACAGATACGCAGTATTTT.